Following are 27 T cell receptor beta chains from one sample sequenced in a study of blood T cell repertoires in COVID-19. Using immunoSEQ multiplex PCR, the repertoire was profiled, and TCRdb retains in-frame clones only, with some absent. Seen here are some 270,000 clones, roughly 90% observed once, and the top ten hold 1.7%. Sequenced: PBMCs or T cells enriched from blood (not recorded which). Source of these receptors: a woman aged 40 to 49 who had recovered from COVID-19.

The rearrangement uses TRBV4-1 and TRBJ2-5, with a tentative D call TRBD1 (5 bases). Trimming removed 2 bases from V and 4 bases from J, with 8 bases in between. The CDR3 is 13 residues long. CDR1 and CDR2 (germline): MGHRA, YSYEKL. The CDR3 loop reads CASSQLRGETQYF. In DNA form, the CDR3 reads TGCGCCAGCAGCCAACTTAGGGGAGAGACCCAGTACTTC.

The chain uses TRBV7-3 and TRBJ2-2, with D perhaps TRBD1 (6 bases). From germline, CDR1 is SGHTA and CDR2 FQGTGA. Trimming shortened V by 4 bases and J by 0 bases, and 15 bases separated the two germline ends. This CDR3 has 17 residues. The CDR3 sequence is CASSSLGGDPNTGELFF. As DNA, the CDR3 is TGTGCCAGCAGCTCCCTAGGGGGAGACCCGAACACCGGGGAGCTGTTTTTT. The whole variable domain, remainder taken from reference TRBV7-3 and TRBJ2-2, is GAGVSQTPSNKVTEKGKYVELRCDPISGHTALYWYRQSLGQGPEFLIYFQGTGAADDSGLPNDRFFAVRPEGSVSTLKIQRTERGDSAVYLCASSSLGGDPNTGELFFGEGSRLTVL.

The chain employs TRBV10-3 and TRBJ2-3; no clear D. The germline V gene has CDR1 ENHRY and CDR2 SYGVKD. The V gene lost 6 bases and the J gene lost 5 bases, with 9 bases spanning the gap. CDR3 length: 12 residues. In DNA form, the CDR3 reads TGTGCCATCAGGGCCCCCCTAGATACGCAGTATTTT. Translation gives CAIRAPLDTQYF.

This sequence joins TRBV27 and TRBJ2-7, with TRBD1 matching 7 bases. Germline V lookup: CDR1 MNHEY, CDR2 SMNVEV (reference sequence). This CDR3 is built from 16 residues. J was trimmed by 0 bases and V by 4 bases; bases with no gene match: 9. The CDR3 bases are TGTGCCAGCAGTTCATCCGGGACAGCGAGCTCCTACGAGCAGTACTTC. Its translation is CASSSSGTASSYEQYF.

V is TRBV19 and J is TRBJ1-4; D gene unclear. The germline gives CDR1 LNHDA, CDR2 SQIVND (reference sequence). Trimming removed 3 bases at V and 4 bases at J, with 12 bases between. This CDR3 comprises 15 residues. Here the CDR3 DNA reads TGTGCCAGTAGTATCTCCGTTGGAGTTAATGAAAAACTGTTTTTT. Translated: CASSISVGVNEKLFF. The full variable domain, in which reference TRBV19 and TRBJ1-4 provide the parts outside the CDR3, is DGGITQSPKYLFRKEGQNVTLSCEQNLNHDAMYWYRQDPGQGLRLIYYSQIVNDFQKGDIAEGYSVSREKKESFPLTVTSAQKNPTAFYLCASSISVGVNEKLFFGSGTQLSVL.

This rearrangement joins TRBV15 to TRBJ2-1; 12 positions agree with TRBD1. The V and J ends lost 3 bases and 10 bases, in that order; junction bases with no gene match: 10. CDR3 size: 16 residues. Germline V gene lookup returns CDR1 LNHNV and CDR2 YYDKDF (reference sequence). The CDR3 is CATSRSRDRGLYEQFF. The CDR3 region has the DNA TGTGCCACCAGCAGGTCCCGGGACAGGGGGCTTTACGAGCAGTTCTTC.

The J gene is TRBJ1-2, the V gene TRBV6-6, with D possibly matching TRBD1 (6 bases). This CDR3 spans 14 amino acids. CDR1 is MNHNY, CDR2 SVGAGI, per germline (reference sequence). V lost 5 bases and J 5 bases, leaving 15 bases between the germline ends. CDR3 in amino acids: CASSLDSLNYGYTF. For the CDR3, the DNA is TGTGCCAGCAGTCTGGACAGTTTGAATTATGGCTACACCTTC.

The CDR3 sequence is CASSLSGFGNTIYF. The CDR3 bases are TGCGCCAGCAGCTTGTCAGGGTTTGGAAACACCATATATTTT. This chain links TRBV5-1 with TRBJ1-3; maybe TRBD1 (5 bases). Trimming left V 1 base short and J 3 bases short, with 8 bases between. The CDR3 has 14 amino acids. Germline values: CDR1 SGHRS, CDR2 YFSETQ.

The chain carries TRBV7-3 and TRBJ2-1; possible D gene TRBD2, 5 bases. The CDR3 is made up of 15 amino acids. CDR1 SGHTA and CDR2 FQGTGA come from the germline V gene. Trimming left V 8 bases short and J 0 bases short, with 14 bases between. In nucleotides, the CDR3 is TGTGCCAGCCCAAAGAGGGTACGCTCCTACAATGAGCAGTTCTTC. Amino acid sequence: CASPKRVRSYNEQFF.

The J gene is TRBJ2-3, the V gene TRBV7-9, with D unclear. Germline V gene data show CDR1 as SEHNR and CDR2 as FQNEAQ (reference sequence). The V gene lost 8 bases and the J gene lost 6 bases, with 12 bases spanning the gap. This CDR3 region has 12 residues. In DNA, the CDR3 is TGTGCCAGCTCCCAATCGGTGGATACGCAGTATTTT. Its protein is CASSQSVDTQYF.

This chain links TRBV6-5 with TRBJ2-3, with 10 bases fitting TRBD2. V dropped 9 bases and J dropped 10; count of bases not matched to a gene: 10. Germline assignment: CDR1 MNHEY and CDR2 SVGAGI. The CDR3 has 13 amino acids. DNA of the CDR3: TGTGCCAGTCGGCGGCAGCGGGAGGGTTCGCAGTATTTT. Protein sequence: CASRRQREGSQYF.

The V and J genes are TRBV5-4 and TRBJ1-1; D may be TRBD1 (5 bases). The CDR3 is 15 residues long. Trimming took 3 bases from V and 0 from J, leaving 12 bases between them. Germline-derived CDR1 and CDR2 are SGHNT and YYREEE (reference sequence). The CDR3 loop is CASSSSGLMNTEAFF. In DNA, the CDR3 is TGTGCCAGCAGCTCATCGGGACTCATGAACACTGAAGCTTTCTTT. The full variable domain, with the rest looked up from reference TRBV5-4 and TRBJ1-1, is ETGVTQSPTHLIKTRGQQVTLRCSSQSGHNTVSWYQQALGQGPQFIFQYYREEENGRGNFPPRFSGLQFPNYSSELNVNALELDDSALYLCASSSSGLMNTEAFFGQGTRLTVV.

This clone was seen just once. The chain recombines TRBV18 with TRBJ1-2, with D perhaps TRBD1 (6 bases). This CDR3 spans 15 amino acids. Germline V gene sequence: CDR1 KGHSH, CDR2 LQKENI. V was clipped by 6 bases and J by 4 bases, with 18 bases between them. The CDR3 nucleotides read TGTGCCAGCTCTCCTCCGGGACACATTCTCTATGGCTACACCTTC. This translates into CASSPPGHILYGYTF.

The chain employs TRBV7-6 and TRBJ1-2, with a weak D call TRBD1 (6 bases). The CDR3 runs to 16 residues. CDR1 SGHVS and CDR2 FNYEAQ come from the germline V gene. V lost 0 bases and J lost 2, with 13 bases in between. This CDR3 is CASSLAAQGSNYGYTF. The CDR3 DNA sequence: TGTGCCAGCAGCTTAGCGGCCCAGGGGTCGAACTATGGCTACACCTTC. Full variable domain (missing parts from reference TRBV7-6 and TRBJ1-2): GAGVSQSPRYKVTKRGQDVALRCDPISGHVSLYWYRQALGQGPEFLTYFNYEAQQDKSGLPNDRFSAERPEGSISTLTIQRTEQRDSAMYRCASSLAAQGSNYGYTFGSGTRLTVV.

This chain links TRBV19 with TRBJ1-2; the D is unclear. This CDR3 comprises 14 residues. The V end was cut by 5 bases, the J end by 8 bases, with 18 bases between. From germline, CDR1 is LNHDA and CDR2 SQIVND (reference sequence). CDR3 in DNA: TGTGCCAGTAGTCCCAGAGAGAGGCTCGGGGGCTACACCTTC. It translates to CASSPRERLGGYTF.

This clone was seen just once. The chain carries TRBV6-2 or TRBV6-3 and TRBJ2-5; 14 positions match TRBD2. The length of the CDR3 is 14 residues. Losses at the gene ends were 5 bases for V and 9 bases for J; bases not matched to a gene: 5. The V gene's germline CDR1 is MNHEY and CDR2 SVGEGT. The CDR3 DNA is TGTGCCAGCAGTCAGGGACTAGCGGGAGCGGCCCAGTACTTC. Its translation: CASSQGLAGAAQYF.

The chain joins TRBV6-5 to TRBJ2-3; TRBD2 might be the D (7 bases). The CDR3 runs 15 residues. Germline V lookup: CDR1 MNHEY, CDR2 SVGAGI. Trimming shortened V by 2 bases and J by 4 bases, and 13 bases separated the two germline ends. DNA for the CDR3: TGTGCCAGCAGTTACCCGGGGGGCCATGCAGATACGCAGTATTTT. As protein: CASSYPGGHADTQYF.

The CDR3 DNA reads TGCGCCAGCACCAGAATGGGACTAGGGAACACCGGGGAGCTGTTTTTT. Amino acids: CASTRMGLGNTGELFF. The V gene is TRBV5-1, the J gene TRBJ2-2; 8 nucleotides match TRBD2. CDR3 length: 16 residues. Germline V CDR1 and CDR2: SGHRS, YFSETQ. Unmatched junction bases numbered 8, after V lost 6 bases and J lost 1 base.

J is TRBJ2-3 and V is TRBV2; D remains ambiguous. The CDR3 runs 16 residues. V was trimmed by 6 bases and J by 6 bases, leaving 22 bases between them. Germline V lookup: CDR1 SNHLY, CDR2 FYNNEI. This CDR3 is CASSQLTSTRSDTQYF. DNA for the CDR3: TGTGCCAGCAGCCAGCTGACATCGACACGCTCGGATACGCAGTATTTT.

The chain has TRBV30 and TRBJ1-1, with a possible D match to TRBD1 (5 bases). The CDR3 contains 14 residues. Germline V gives CDR1 GTSNPN, CDR2 SVGIG (reference sequence). V was pared by 0 bases and J by 5 bases, with 13 bases between. The CDR3 sequence: CAWSVLMAGTEAFF. The CDR3 DNA reads TGTGCCTGGAGTGTACTTATGGCAGGGACTGAAGCTTTCTTT.

The chain is built from TRBV19 and TRBJ1-2, with unresolved D. Looked up from germline, CDR1 is LNHDA and CDR2 is SQIVND (reference sequence). With 0 bases removed from V and 7 bases from J, the gap between germline ends came to 6 bases. The CDR3 consists of 12 residues. CDR3 sequence: CASSIDSRGYTF. CDR3 nucleotide sequence: TGTGCCAGTAGTATAGACAGTCGTGGCTACACCTTC.

This clone was detected only a few times. The chain combines TRBV1 with TRBJ2-1; TRBD2 was called by the table and not checked on the DNA. TRBV1 is termed a pseudogene. The CDR3 extends over 18 amino acids. CDR3 DNA sequence: TGCACCAGCAGCCAGCCTTCCCCCGGACTAGCGGGAGGCAATGAGCAGTTCTTC. This encodes CTSSQPSPGLAGGNEQFF.

V usage is TRBV11-2 and J usage is TRBJ2-7, with D perhaps TRBD2 (6 bases). The germline gives CDR1 SGHAT, CDR2 FQNNGV. With 4 bases removed from V and 8 bases from J, the gap between germline ends came to 12 bases. This CDR3 has 12 residues. The CDR3 region has the DNA TGTGCCAGCAGCTCGGCGCGGGAACAGCAGTACTTC. This codes for CASSSAREQQYF.

The gene calls are TRBV19 and TRBJ1-5, with D possibly being TRBD1 (5 bases). Germline loops: CDR1 LNHDA, CDR2 SQIVND (reference sequence). Trimming shortened V by 9 bases and J by 7 bases, and 22 bases separated the two germline ends. The CDR3 runs to 15 residues. DNA of the CDR3: TGTGCCAGCAAGGACAAAACGGGGGACGGCCAGCCCCAGCATTTT. This encodes CASKDKTGDGQPQHF.

This rearrangement joins TRBV10-2 to TRBJ1-2; TRBD1 matches at 10 bases. Germline V gene sequence: CDR1 WSHSY, CDR2 SAAADI. CDR3 length equals 15 residues. V dropped 7 bases and J dropped 3; count of bases not matched to a gene: 8. CDR3 in DNA: TGCGCCAGCACATCTTTGGACAGGGGGTACTATGGCTACACCTTC. Translated: CASTSLDRGYYGYTF.

This chain connects TRBV6-2 or TRBV6-3 to TRBJ2-5; 9 bases match TRBD2. This CDR3 region has 15 residues. V lost 2 bases, J lost 5 bases, and 6 bases stayed unmatched. The V gene's germline CDR1 is MNHEY and CDR2 SVGEGT. The CDR3 sequence: CASSYPAGGGETQYF. DNA for the CDR3: TGTGCCAGCAGTTACCCAGCGGGAGGCGGGGAGACCCAGTACTTC.

This chain uses TRBV27 with TRBJ2-5, with D possibly matching TRBD1 (5 bases). Trimming removed 1 base from V and 5 bases from J, with 8 bases in between. This CDR3 region has 13 residues. Germline V CDR1 and CDR2: MNHEY, SMNVEV (reference sequence). The CDR3 loop reads CASSLYWGETQYF. DNA for the CDR3: TGTGCCAGCAGTTTATATTGGGGCGAGACCCAGTACTTC.